This TCR beta chain was profiled in a study of blood T cell repertoires in COVID-19. In the study overall: Sites across the United States, Italy and Spain contributed samples from acute and convalescent COVID-19.

Assay: immunoSEQ multiplex PCR; the TCRdb copy retains only in-frame clones and omits some. The sample contains 150,000 or so clones, 77% of which appear only once. Trimming pared 5 bases from V and 6 bases from J, leaving 17 bases between. The germline V gene encodes CDR1 SGHVS and CDR2 FQNEAQ. The CDR3 runs to 15 residues. Source material: peripheral blood. The rearrangement joins TRBV7-8 to TRBJ1-3; perhaps TRBD1 as D (5 bases). The clonotype originates from a woman between 50 and 59 years old with active or convalescent COVID-19. The CDR3 DNA follows: TGTGCCAGCAGCATCAGGAGTCAGGGAACAAACACCATATATTTT. Translating gives CASSIRSQGTNTIYF.